Presented here are 9 T cell receptor beta chains from one specimen sequenced in a study of blood T cells in healthy people across ages. Together with a sample-barcoded 5' primer, a J-beta primer mix was included in a second PCR lasting roughly 6 to 12 cycles. Each CDR3 protein gets one entry after TCRdb re-called the 5' RACE reads with MiXCR. Among roughly 680,000 distinct CDR3 sequences listed, over 45% were seen once. Sequenced sample: blood. The receptors shown here come from a woman aged 55-69 years in good health.

This sequence joins TRBV29-1 and TRBJ2-1; possible D gene TRBD1, 5 bases. V gave up 3 bases and J gave up 9 bases, with 15 bases separating them. The germline V gene encodes CDR1 SQVTM and CDR2 ANQGSEA. The CDR3 loop spans 13 amino acids. CDR3 nucleotide sequence: TGCAGCGTTGAGGGGCTAGTAAGAGGTGAGCAGTTCTTC. This encodes CSVEGLVRGEQFF.

The count of this clonotype is one. The junction departs from germline at one end; a sequencing error may be responsible. The rearrangement uses TRBV5-5 and TRBJ2-1; D unresolved. The CDR3 contains 14 residues. Germline CDR1 reads SGHKS; CDR2 reads YYEKEE (reference sequence). The CDR3: CAGRTDATYGEQFF. In DNA form, the CDR3 reads TGTGCCGGCAGGACGGATGCTACCTACGGTGAGCAGTTCTTC. The whole variable domain, filled in from reference TRBV5-5 and TRBJ2-1, reads DAGVTQSPTHLIKTRGQQVTLRCSPISGHKSVSWYQQVLGQGPQFIFQYYEKEERGRGNFPDRFSARQFPNYSSELNVNALLLGDSALYLCAGRTDATYGEQFFGPGTRLTVL.

For the CDR3, the DNA is TGTGCCAGCAGTCCTCAGATAGACTCCTACGAGCAGTACTTC. This sequence encodes CASSPQIDSYEQYF. This sequence joins TRBV6-5 and TRBJ2-4, with D unclear. The J call is uncertain, as TRBJ2-7 better fits the DNA end. The CDR3 loop spans 14 amino acids. The germline gives CDR1 MNHEY, CDR2 SVGAGI.

The chain couples TRBV12-3 or TRBV12-4 to TRBJ2-1, with TRBD2 matching 14 bases. The junction had 6 bases not matched to a gene; V was cut back by 4 bases and J by 4 bases. The CDR3 totals 17 residues. CDR3 coding DNA: TGTGCCAGCAGTTGGGGGACTAGCGGGAGAGGTTACAATGAGCAGTTCTTC. Its protein is CASSWGTSGRGYNEQFF.

The chain combines TRBV5-4 with TRBJ2-7; 15 bases match TRBD2. The J call may not be correct, given that the DNA end is closer to TRBJ2-5. CDR1 is SGHNT and CDR2 is YYREEE in the germline V gene (reference sequence). The CDR3 spans 16 residues. The CDR3 bases are TGTGCCAGCAGCCTAGGACTAGCGGGAGGGATGGAGACCCAGTACTTC. Its protein product is CASSLGLAGGMETQYF.

This clonotype was seen a single time. V and J are TRBV18 and TRBJ1-1; D not resolved. The CDR3 has 14 amino acids. Looked up from germline, CDR1 is KGHSH and CDR2 is LQKENI. The V gene lost 1 base and the J gene lost 0 bases, with 6 bases spanning the gap. The CDR3 nucleotides are TGTGCCAGCTCACCACAAGAGTTGAACACTGAAGCTTTCTTT. Amino acids: CASSPQELNTEAFF.

V and J are TRBV9 and TRBJ1-4; D remains ambiguous. Germline V gene sequence: CDR1 SGDLS, CDR2 YYNGEE. The CDR3 is 15 residues long. V gave up 0 bases and J gave up 10 bases, with 16 bases separating them. The CDR3 reads CASSVADRFGGKLFF. The CDR3 DNA reads as TGTGCCAGCAGCGTAGCAGACCGATTCGGTGGAAAACTGTTTTTT.

CDR3 DNA: TGTGCCAGCAGCCCAAGAGGGCTAGCGGGAGCGGAAGATACGCAGTATTTT. Translating gives CASSPRGLAGAEDTQYF. V gene TRBV4-2 combines with J gene TRBJ2-3; TRBD2 matches at 10 bases. Germline CDR1 reads LGHNA; CDR2 reads YNFKEQ. The J segment lost 5 bases and the V segment lost 4 bases, leaving 12 bases of the junction unmatched. The CDR3 sequence is 17 residues long.

The chain joins TRBV6-6 to TRBJ2-1; no clear D gene. CDR3 size: 12 residues. Trimming removed 8 bases at V and 6 bases at J, with 11 bases between. Germline V gene data show CDR1 as MNHNY and CDR2 as SVGAGI (reference sequence). CDR3 sequence (DNA): TGTGCCAGCGCCCGGTTTGGCAATGAGCAGTTCTTC. This gives the protein CASARFGNEQFF.